The sequence of this T cell receptor (beta chain) was determined in a study of blood T cell repertoires in COVID-19 (dated by TCRdb to 2020 to 2021). For context, the study as a whole: The collaborator samples originated in the United States, Italy and Spain and spanned the acute and convalescent phases of COVID-19. Sample metadata almost always included a de-identified subject ID, COVID-19 status, age in years and sex. Samples were obtained from the ongoing ImmuneRACE study (first 160 participants) and from 950 to 1,500 subjects provided by 6 global collaborators. Deeply sampled blood TCRbeta repertoires from subjects exposed to, actively infected with, or recovered from COVID-19 were included in the dataset. A freely available public database, intended as a resource for researchers studying the immune response to SARS-CoV-2, is where the repertoires were released. The material from the prospective study consisted of cDNA or gDNA derived from T cells, B-cell-depleted T cells, or PBMCs. Where available, HLA class I and class II types were taken from metadata supplied by the sample provider and were not determined by assay-based typing.

Collaborating institutions collected whole blood in K2EDTA tubes following their own protocols. For TCRbeta analysis, collaborator samples were shipped as frozen whole blood, as isolated PBMCs, or as DNA extracted from either sample type. Overall study results and their limits: How much clinical and demographic metadata was included differed by source and by participant, and the metadata was provided uncurated.

TCRbeta CDR3 regions were amplified from genomic DNA using the immunoSEQ Assay, a bias-controlled multiplex PCR. In the original analysis: Nucleated cell counts per sample were estimated from amplification of reference gene primers within the assay. Sequence reads were collapsed and filtered to measure the absolute abundance of every unique TCRbeta CDR3 rearrangement. For each sample, productive Simpson clonality was calculated by taking the square root of Simpson's diversity index across productive rearrangements. What TCRdb holds here is the immuneACCESS table cut down to in-frame rearrangements. Part of the clones is not present; checked against another copy, under half of the missing clones reflect an unresolved V gene, and the others are unexplained. V and J calls plus clone size are reproduced from that table; the DNA served to infer D and trimming. This sample comprises 71,000 or so clones, roughly 83% of them detected only once. Of the sample, roughly 27% is held by the ten largest clones.

Spanning cysteine to phenylalanine, the CDR3 consists of 13 amino acids. Just the 39-base CDR3 DNA is kept, in frame starting at base 1. V sheds 8 bases and J sheds 5 bases, leaving 13 bases between their ends. CDR1 and CDR2, looked up from the germline V gene (reference sequence), are LNHDA and SQIVND. A remark on this clone: Its antigen is currently not known. Base quality data are lacking; no much larger clone is found one base away.

This receptor was taken from a man aged 70 or older with acute or convalescent COVID-19. The chain was built from TRBV19 and TRBJ1-5, and possibly TRBD1, on 5 matching bases. The sequenced sample was peripheral blood. The CDR3 sequence is CASETRVDQPQHF. The DNA sequence is TGTGCCAGTGAAACCAGGGTCGATCAGCCCCAGCATTTT.